Each of the 16 T cell receptor beta chains below was sequenced from the same sample in a study of beta chain features in type 1 diabetes. The study, taken as a whole, reports: A moderate, significant TCRB CDR3 shortening appeared in type 1 diabetes across four CD4+ subsets.

Every bit of the isolated RNA underwent reverse transcription, so sequencing read expressed TCRB transcripts. The data were produced by immunoSEQ multiplex PCR, yet TCRdb's version contains in-frame clones alone and is incomplete. The data contain more than 300,000 clones, about a tenth of them singletons. Antigens for these TCRs are unknown. The sequencing input was central memory CD4+ T cells from blood. The receptors originated from a man aged 30 to 45 with type 1 diabetes.

This clone has ten or more counts. J is TRBJ2-1 and V is TRBV29-1; unclear D gene. Trimming pared 4 bases from V and 8 bases from J, leaving 15 bases between. Germline V CDR1 and CDR2: SQVTM, ANQGSEA. The CDR3 is made up of 13 amino acids. The CDR3: CSVGPDRIHEQFF. For the CDR3, the DNA is TGCAGCGTTGGCCCTGACCGAATCCATGAGCAGTTCTTC.

In this sample, this clone turned up a few times. The chain carries TRBV11-2 and TRBJ2-7, with 7 bases lining up with TRBD1. V trimming: 5 bases; J trimming: 0 bases; junction bases outside the gene matches: 7. There are 15 residues in the CDR3. The germline gives CDR1 SGHAT, CDR2 FQNNGV. The CDR3, as DNA: TGTGCCAGCAGCCTTGGACAGGTTATCTCCTACGAGCAGTACTTC. Protein product: CASSLGQVISYEQYF.

This clone was detected only a few times. The gene calls are TRBV5-1 and TRBJ1-2, with 9 bases matching TRBD1. The CDR3 runs 12 residues. V shed 7 bases, J shed 2 bases, and the junction held 0 bases outside the gene matches. Per the germline V gene, CDR1 is SGHRS and CDR2 is YFSETQ. The CDR3 spells CASGTGNYGYTF. The CDR3 bases are TGCGCCAGCGGGACAGGGAACTATGGCTACACCTTC.

This rearrangement joins TRBV5-1 to TRBJ2-3, with 9 bases identical to TRBD2. The V and J ends lost 0 bases and 0 bases, in that order; junction bases with no gene match: 8. The CDR3 runs to 18 residues. CDR1 and CDR2 from the germline V gene are SGHRS and YFSETQ. The CDR3 coding sequence is TGCGCCAGCAGCTTGGTAGCGGGGGCCGATATTAGCACAGATACGCAGTATTTT. It codes for CASSLVAGADISTDTQYF.

V and J are TRBV7-2 and TRBJ2-2; TRBD2 agrees at 10 bases. CDR1 and CDR2 (germline): SGHTA, FQGNSA. V shed 3 bases, J shed 8 bases, and the junction held 6 bases outside the gene matches. This CDR3 comprises 15 residues. The CDR3 DNA follows: TGTGCCAGCAGCTTCACTAGCGGGGCTTCAGGGGAGCTGTTTTTT. It specifies CASSFTSGASGELFF. The entire variable domain, with the rest obtained from reference TRBV7-2 and TRBJ2-2, is as follows: GAGVSQSPSNKVTEKGKDVELRCDPISGHTALYWYRQSLGQGLEFLIYFQGNSAPDKSGLPSDRFSAERTGGSVSTLTIQRTQQEDSAVYLCASSFTSGASGELFFGEGSRLTVL.

There are a few counts of this clone. The genes are TRBV5-1 and TRBJ2-2; the D is unclear. The germline V gene has CDR1 SGHRS and CDR2 YFSETQ. Deletions cut 2 bases from V and 6 bases from J, with 17 bases between. This CDR3 contains 16 residues. This CDR3 reads CASSFGAQSPAGELFF. The CDR3 DNA sequence: TGCGCCAGCAGCTTTGGCGCCCAGTCGCCGGCCGGGGAGCTGTTTTTT.

Only a few counts were recorded for this clone. This chain uses TRBV5-5 with TRBJ2-2; D possibly corresponds to TRBD1 (6 bases). Between the trimmed V and J ends, which lost 1 base and 3 bases, there was a span of 10 bases. This CDR3 region has 15 residues. Germline values: CDR1 SGHKS, CDR2 YYEKEE (reference sequence). The CDR3 DNA is TGTGCCAGCAGCTTGTTAACAGGGTACACCGGGGAGCTGTTTTTT. Translation gives CASSLLTGYTGELFF.

This clone was seen more than once but under ten times. CDR3: CASSLMRSPPTDTQYF. In DNA form, the CDR3 reads TGTGCCAGCAGCTTAATGCGTTCCCCCCCCACAGATACGCAGTATTTT. The J gene is TRBJ2-3, the V gene TRBV13; the D is unclear. The germline CDR1 and CDR2 sequences are PRHDT and FYEKMQ (reference sequence). The length of the CDR3 is 16 residues. The V gene lost 2 bases and the J gene lost 2 bases, with 14 bases spanning the gap.

CDR3 nucleotide sequence: TGTGCCAGCAGTCGAAAGACAGGGCCCTACGAGCAGTACTTC. Its translation is CASSRKTGPYEQYF. This chain links TRBV27 with TRBJ2-7; 7 bases align to TRBD1. Germline loops: CDR1 MNHEY, CDR2 SMNVEV (reference sequence). V shed 5 bases, J shed 2 bases, and the junction held 6 bases outside the gene matches. CDR3 length: 14 amino acids.

This clone has more than one count but fewer than ten. The chain carries TRBV11-2 and TRBJ2-1; D gene ambiguous. The germline V gene encodes CDR1 SGHAT and CDR2 FQNNGV. CDR3 size: 16 residues. V was pared by 6 bases and J by 9 bases, with 24 bases between. CDR3 coding DNA: TGTGCCAGCAGTCAGCTTATGAGTTTAGGGTCGTCTGAGCAGTTCTTC. It encodes CASSQLMSLGSSEQFF.

This clone was detected a few times. This sample also contains other DNA sequences that code for the same CDR3. The J gene is TRBJ1-2, the V gene TRBV30; D possibly corresponds to TRBD1 (5 bases). With 2 bases removed from V and 2 bases from J, the gap between germline ends came to 6 bases. The CDR3 is 12 amino acids. Looked up from germline, CDR1 is GTSNPN and CDR2 is SVGIG (reference sequence). The CDR3 DNA reads as TGTGCCTGGAGTCAGGGAAACTATGGCTACACCTTC. Its protein product is CAWSQGNYGYTF.

This rearrangement joins TRBV4-3 to TRBJ2-5, with 7 bases lining up with TRBD1. The CDR3 loop spans 17 amino acids. Germline CDR1 reads LGHNA; CDR2 reads YSLEER. V dropped 0 bases and J dropped 0; count of bases not matched to a gene: 7. CDR3 in amino acids: CASSQDGAGGDQETQYF. DNA of the CDR3: TGCGCCAGCAGCCAAGATGGGGCAGGGGGTGACCAAGAGACCCAGTACTTC.

This clone has a handful of counts. This chain uses TRBV6-1 with TRBJ1-1; D is unresolved. Trimming took off 8 bases at V and 6 bases at J, with 13 bases between the two ends. This CDR3 comprises 12 residues. Germline V gives CDR1 MNHNS, CDR2 SASEGT. The CDR3, as DNA: TGTGCCAGCTCTTGGTTATCCGCTGAAGCTTTCTTT. It is translated as CASSWLSAEAFF.

In its sample, this clone was seen many times. The rearrangement joins TRBV7-9 to TRBJ2-4; 10 positions agree with TRBD2. The junction had 10 bases not matched to a gene; V was cut back by 1 base and J by 4 bases. The CDR3 contains 18 residues. Germline V gene sequence: CDR1 SEHNR, CDR2 FQNEAQ (reference sequence). In DNA form, the CDR3 reads TGTGCCAGCAGCTTAGGCGGGCTAGCGGGGGAGTTTAAAAACATTCAGTACTTC. Protein product: CASSLGGLAGEFKNIQYF.

This clone was counted between two and nine times. The chain has TRBV4-1 and TRBJ1-4; D not certain. Germline V lookup: CDR1 MGHRA, CDR2 YSYEKL. The CDR3 is 16 residues long. V lost 0 bases to trimming and J lost 1 base, with 9 bases between them. The CDR3 DNA reads as TGCGCCAGCAGCCAAGAGACGGTCGGAACTAATGAAAAACTGTTTTTT. Translated, it gives CASSQETVGTNEKLFF.

This clone turned up a few times. The chain couples TRBV19 to TRBJ2-3, with D perhaps matching TRBD1 (7 bases). Trimming took 4 bases from V and 4 from J, leaving 12 bases between them. CDR3 length equals 14 residues. Germline values: CDR1 LNHDA, CDR2 SQIVND (reference sequence). CDR3 nucleotides: TGTGCCAGTAGTACAGGGGGAGGCTCAGATACGCAGTATTTT. It codes for CASSTGGGSDTQYF.